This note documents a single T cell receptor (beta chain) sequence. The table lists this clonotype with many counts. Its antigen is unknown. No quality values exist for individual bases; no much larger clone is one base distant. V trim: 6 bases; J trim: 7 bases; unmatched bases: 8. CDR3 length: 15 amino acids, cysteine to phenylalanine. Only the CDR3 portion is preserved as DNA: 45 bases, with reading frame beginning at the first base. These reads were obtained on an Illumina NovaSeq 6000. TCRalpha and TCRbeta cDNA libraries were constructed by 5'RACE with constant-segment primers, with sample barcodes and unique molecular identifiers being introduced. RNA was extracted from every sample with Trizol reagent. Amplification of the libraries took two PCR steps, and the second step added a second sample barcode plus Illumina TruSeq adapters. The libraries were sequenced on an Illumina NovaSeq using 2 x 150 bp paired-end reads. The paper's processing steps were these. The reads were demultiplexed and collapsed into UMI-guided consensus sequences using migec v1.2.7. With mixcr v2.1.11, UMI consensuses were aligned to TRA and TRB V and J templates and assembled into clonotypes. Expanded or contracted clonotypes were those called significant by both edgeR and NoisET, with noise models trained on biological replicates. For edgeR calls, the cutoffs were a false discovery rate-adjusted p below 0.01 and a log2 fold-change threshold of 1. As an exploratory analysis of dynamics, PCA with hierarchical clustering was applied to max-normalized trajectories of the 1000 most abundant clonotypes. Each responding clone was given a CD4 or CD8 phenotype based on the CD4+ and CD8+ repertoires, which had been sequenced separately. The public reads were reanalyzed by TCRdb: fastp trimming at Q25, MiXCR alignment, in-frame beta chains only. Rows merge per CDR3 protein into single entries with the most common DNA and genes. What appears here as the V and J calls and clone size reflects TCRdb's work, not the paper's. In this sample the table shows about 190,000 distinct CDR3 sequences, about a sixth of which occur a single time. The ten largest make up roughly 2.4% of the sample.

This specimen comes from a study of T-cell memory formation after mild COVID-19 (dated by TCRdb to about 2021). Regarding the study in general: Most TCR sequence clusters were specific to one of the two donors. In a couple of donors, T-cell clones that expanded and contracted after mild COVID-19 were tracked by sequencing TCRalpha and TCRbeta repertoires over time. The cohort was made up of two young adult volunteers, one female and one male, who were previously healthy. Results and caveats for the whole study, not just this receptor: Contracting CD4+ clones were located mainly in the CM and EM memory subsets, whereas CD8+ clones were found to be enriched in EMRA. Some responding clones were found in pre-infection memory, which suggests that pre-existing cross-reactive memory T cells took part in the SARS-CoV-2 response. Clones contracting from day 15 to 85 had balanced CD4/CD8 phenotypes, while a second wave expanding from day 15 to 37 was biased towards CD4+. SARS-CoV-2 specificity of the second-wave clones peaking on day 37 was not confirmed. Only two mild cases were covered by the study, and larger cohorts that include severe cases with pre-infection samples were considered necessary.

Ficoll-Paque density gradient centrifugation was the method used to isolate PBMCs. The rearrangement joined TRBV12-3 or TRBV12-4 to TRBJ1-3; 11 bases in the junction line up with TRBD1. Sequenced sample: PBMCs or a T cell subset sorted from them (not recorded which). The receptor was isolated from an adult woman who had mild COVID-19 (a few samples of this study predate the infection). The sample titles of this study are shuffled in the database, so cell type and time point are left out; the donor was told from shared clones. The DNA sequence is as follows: TGTGCCAGCAGCCCCGGGACAGGGGGAGTGAACACCATATATTTT. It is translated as CASSPGTGGVNTIYF.